Listed below are T cell receptor beta chains from one sample, sequenced in a study of shared clonotypes between healthy human individuals. The protocol was immunoSEQ multiplex PCR, while the TCRdb copy is restricted to in-frame clones and leaves out a portion. The sample holds about 2.4 million clones, over 85% seen once. Sequencing input: naive CD4+ T cells from PBMCs. The source is a man aged 18 to 29 in good health. Some clones in this sample may be carry-over from other donors' samples. CDR3s include the opening cysteine and the closing phenylalanine or tryptophan. Fields, in order: D gene, clone size, J gene, V gene, CDR3 DNA, CDR3 protein. The D gene is left open where the match is weak. Expanded clones are given a class, and other clones once, few, many or no size at all.

>TRBD1|.|TRBJ1-5|TRBV6-5
TGTGCCAGCAAACAAGGGGGCTTGGGCAATCAGCCCCAGCATTTT
CASKQGGLGNQPQHF
>.|.|TRBJ2-7|TRBV29-1
TGCAGCGTTGGGTTCCGGGCACGCTCCTACGAGCAGTACTTC
CSVGFRARSYEQYF
>TRBD1|.|TRBJ1-5|TRBV6-5
TGTGCCAGCAGCCGAACAGGGGGCGGTAGGCAGCCCCAACATTTT
CASSRTGGGRQPQHF
>TRBD2|.|TRBJ2-1|TRBV5-4
TGTGCCAGCAGCTTAGGGAGGGCATCCTACAATGAGCAGTTCTTC
CASSLGRASYNEQFF
>TRBD1|.|TRBJ1-1|TRBV6-5
TGTGCCAGCAGCCCGAGGACAGGGTATTCTGAAGCTTTCTTT
CASSPRTGYSEAFF
>.|.|TRBJ2-2|TRBV28
TGTGCCACCTCGGACTTGTCGACATACTACACCGGGGAGCTGTTTTTT
CATSDLSTYYTGELFF
>.|.|TRBJ2-7|TRBV19
TGTGCCAGTAGTTCGATGAGGACTAACTCCTACGAGCAGTACTTC
CASSSMRTNSYEQYF
>.|.|TRBJ2-3|TRBV30
TGTGCCTGGAGTCGGGGGCCTCCCAGCACAGATACGCAGTATTTT
CAWSRGPPSTDTQYF
>TRBD2|.|TRBJ2-2|TRBV7-6
TGTGCCAGCAGTTCATTAGCGGGAAGGGCCGGGGAGCTGTTTTTT
CASSSLAGRAGELFF
>TRBD2|.|TRBJ2-3|TRBV5-1
TGCGCCAGCAGCTTGCCGGGACTAGCGGGACACACAGATACGCAGTATTTT
CASSLPGLAGHTDTQYF
>.|once|TRBJ2-6|TRBV5-1
TGCGCCAGCAATCGTCAGGTTGGGGCCAACGTCCTGACTTTC
CASNRQVGANVLTF
>.|.|TRBJ1-6|TRBV25-1
TGTGCCAGCAGTGAAATTACGGCAAGTTATTCACCCCTCCACTTT
CASSEITASYSPLHF
>TRBD1|once|TRBJ1-4|TRBV18
TGTGCCAGCTCACCCCAAGGACAGGGCCCTTCCCATTTT
CASSPQGQGPSHF
>.|.|TRBJ1-1|TRBV28
TGTGCCAGCAGTTTAGGGTCGGCGCCGTGGGGAGCTTTCTTT
CASSLGSAPWGAFF
>.|once|TRBJ2-3|TRBV18
TGTGCCAGCTCTTTTGTGACAGATACGCAGTATTTT
CASSFVTDTQYF
>.|.|TRBJ1-2|TRBV1
TGCACCAGCAGCCAGTACGGCCACGGCTACACCTTC
CTSSQYGHGYTF
>TRBD2|.|TRBJ2-1|TRBV5-1
TGCGCCAGCAGAAGTATAGCGGGAAGCTACAATGAGCAGTTCTTC
CASRSIAGSYNEQFF
>.|.|TRBJ2-7|TRBV7-8
TGTGCCAGCAGCCAAGGGTCCTCCTACGAGCAGTACTTC
CASSQGSSYEQYF
>.|once|TRBJ1-1|TRBV28
TGTGCCAGCAGTTTGGACAGTAAGCTTCGAAACACTGAAGCTTTCTTT
CASSLDSKLRNTEAFF
>TRBD2|.|TRBJ2-1|TRBV7-3
TGTGCCAGCAGCTTAATGGGGGGGAATGAGCAGTTCTTC
CASSLMGGNEQFF